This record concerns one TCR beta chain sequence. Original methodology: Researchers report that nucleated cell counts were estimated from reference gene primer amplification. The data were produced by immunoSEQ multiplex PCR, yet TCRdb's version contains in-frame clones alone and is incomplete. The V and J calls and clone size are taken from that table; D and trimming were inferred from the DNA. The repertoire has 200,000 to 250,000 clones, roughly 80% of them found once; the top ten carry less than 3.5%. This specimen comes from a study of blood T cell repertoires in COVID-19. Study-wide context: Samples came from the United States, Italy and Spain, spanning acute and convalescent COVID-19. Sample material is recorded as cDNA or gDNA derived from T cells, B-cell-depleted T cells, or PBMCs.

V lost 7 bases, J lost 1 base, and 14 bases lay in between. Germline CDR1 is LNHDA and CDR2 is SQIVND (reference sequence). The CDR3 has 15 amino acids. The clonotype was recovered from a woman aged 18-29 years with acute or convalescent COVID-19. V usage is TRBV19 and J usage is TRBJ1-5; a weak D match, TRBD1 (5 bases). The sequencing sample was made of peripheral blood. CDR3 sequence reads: CASNLRVSSNQPQHF. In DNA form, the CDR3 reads TGTGCCAGTAATCTCAGGGTTTCGAGCAATCAGCCCCAGCATTTT.